This entry lists 7 T cell receptor beta chains sequenced from one sample in a study of glioma-infiltrating T cells after dendritic cell vaccination. Measured with immunoSEQ multiplex PCR; TCRdb has only the in-frame clones, and not every one. The repertoire holds tens of thousands of clones, with around four fifths as singletons. Time point denoted: after dendritic cell vaccination, including at tumor progression/relapse. Sequenced material: blood, taken after dendritic cell vaccination. The receptors were gathered from a human donor with glioblastoma.

V is TRBV6-5 and J is TRBJ1-1, with a possible D match to TRBD1 (5 bases). The CDR3 is made up of 13 amino acids. The V and J ends lost 5 bases and 3 bases respectively, with 10 bases between them. The germline V gene has CDR1 MNHEY and CDR2 SVGAGI. The CDR3 DNA follows: TGTGCCAGCAGTGAAGCGGGGCACACTGAAGCTTTCTTT. Translated: CASSEAGHTEAFF.

This sequence joins TRBV5-1 and TRBJ1-1, with TRBD1 matching 9 bases. The junction had 6 bases not matched to a gene; V was cut back by 3 bases and J by 6 bases. The CDR3 is 14 amino acids. CDR1 and CDR2 (germline): SGHRS, YFSETQ. The CDR3 nucleotides read TGCGCCAGCAGCTGGGGACAGGGTAAGGCTGAAGCTTTCTTT. It specifies CASSWGQGKAEAFF.

J is TRBJ2-2 and V is TRBV7-6; maybe TRBD1 (6 bases). The germline CDR1 and CDR2 sequences are SGHVS and FNYEAQ. The CDR3 sequence is 13 residues long. V lost 4 bases to trimming and J lost 5 bases, with 8 bases between them. CDR3 residues: CASSSQGTGELFF. Written as DNA, the CDR3 is TGTGCCAGCAGCTCACAGGGTACCGGGGAGCTGTTTTTT.

The CDR3 DNA reads as TGTGCCAGTAGTATTGGCCGGGACAGGGGGTATTCGTCTTCGCGGGAAAAACTGTTTTTT. This gives the protein CASSIGRDRGYSSSREKLFF. The gene calls are TRBV19 and TRBJ1-4; 11 bases fit TRBD1. The ends lost 3 bases at V and 8 bases at J; junction bases unmatched: 20. CDR1 is LNHDA, CDR2 SQIVND, per germline (reference sequence). The CDR3 totals 20 residues.

The chain combines TRBV10-3 with TRBJ2-5; a possible D gene is TRBD1 (6 bases). The CDR3 sequence is 15 residues long. V shed 1 base and J shed 4 bases, with 13 bases lying between them. Per germline, CDR1 ENHRY and CDR2 SYGVKD. In nucleotides, the CDR3 is TGTGCCATCAGTGAGTACCAGGGGAGTCGAGAGACCCAGTACTTC. It translates to CAISEYQGSRETQYF.

The V gene is TRBV11-2, the J gene TRBJ2-1; 13 bases match TRBD2. Germline CDR1 is SGHAT and CDR2 is FQNNGV. The CDR3 is 17 residues long. After removal of 6 bases from V and 1 base from J, the junction contained 6 bases not matched to a gene. This chain's CDR3 is CASSSWTSGGSYNEQFF. The CDR3 nucleotides read TGTGCCAGCAGTTCCTGGACTAGCGGGGGATCCTACAATGAGCAGTTCTTC. Full variable domain (outside the CDR3, taken from reference TRBV11-2 and TRBJ2-1): EAGVAQSPRYKIIEKRQSVAFWCNPISGHATLYWYQQILGQGPKLLIQFQNNGVVDDSQLPKDRFSAERLKGVDSTLKIQPAKLEDSAVYLCASSSWTSGGSYNEQFFGPGTRLTVL.

The chain joins TRBV27 to TRBJ2-7; TRBD1 aligns across 8 bases. CDR3 length: 15 amino acids. Germline V gene sequence: CDR1 MNHEY, CDR2 SMNVEV (reference sequence). Trimming removed 6 bases from V and 3 bases from J; junction bases left unmatched: 10. CDR3 sequence (DNA): TGTGCCAGCAGCCTAGGGACAGGCTTTCTCTACGAGCAGTACTTC. This encodes CASSLGTGFLYEQYF.